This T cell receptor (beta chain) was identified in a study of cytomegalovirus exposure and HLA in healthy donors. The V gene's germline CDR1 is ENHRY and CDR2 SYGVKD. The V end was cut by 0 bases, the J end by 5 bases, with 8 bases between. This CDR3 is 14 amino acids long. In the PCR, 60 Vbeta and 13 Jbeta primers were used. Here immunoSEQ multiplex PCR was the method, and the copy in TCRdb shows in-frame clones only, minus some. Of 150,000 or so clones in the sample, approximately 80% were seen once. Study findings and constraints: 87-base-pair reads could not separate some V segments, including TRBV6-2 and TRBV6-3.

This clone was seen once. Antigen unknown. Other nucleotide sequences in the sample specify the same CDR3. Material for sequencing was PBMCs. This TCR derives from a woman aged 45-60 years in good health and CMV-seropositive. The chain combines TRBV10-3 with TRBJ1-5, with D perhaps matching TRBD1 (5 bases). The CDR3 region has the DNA TGTGCCATCAGTGAGTCAGGAGGGGATCAGCCCCAGCATTTT. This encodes CAISESGGDQPQHF.